Following are 27 T cell receptor beta chains from one sample sequenced in a study of tumor-infiltrating lymphocytes in primary liver carcinoma listed by TCRdb under 2017. TCRdb lists the instrument as Illumina HiSeq 2500. Starting from 500 to 650 ng total RNA, TCRbeta-specific cDNA was produced by reverse transcription with a constant-region primer and ProtoScript II reverse transcriptase. TCRbeta libraries were built with three nested multiplex PCR rounds, a slightly modified ARM-PCR procedure. Multiplex TRBV1-TRBV30 forward primers and a Cbeta reverse primer were used in the first two PCR rounds, each of which was run for approximately 9 cycles. TCRdb took the public reads, trimmed them with fastp at Q25, ran MiXCR for clone calling and kept in-frame beta chains. Entries that share a CDR3 protein sequence are merged under the most common genes and DNA. The sample table shows about 190,000 distinct CDR3 sequences, and approximately 86% are seen once. The ten most abundant clones make up over 15% of the sample.

Without any cell sorting, total RNA and DNA were co-extracted from around 18-30 mg of bulk tissue using the AllPrep DNA/RNA mini kit. Sequencing was carried out using tumor tissue from primary liver carcinoma. All receptors come from a middle-aged man with primary liver carcinoma and hepatitis B virus infection.

This clonotype was observed at least ten times. The chain combines TRBV12-3 or TRBV12-4 with TRBJ2-7; 7 bases are a match to TRBD1. V lost 4 bases and J lost 4; bases outside the gene matches: 1. The CDR3 spans 12 residues. In DNA form, the CDR3 reads TGTGCCAGCAGTTCGGACAGGTACGAGCAGTACTTC. Translation: CASSSDRYEQYF.

CDR3 protein: CASSHTGGQGNSEQFF. The CDR3 nucleotides read TGTGCCAGCAGTCACACCGGGGGACAGGGGAACAGTGAGCAGTTCTTC. The rearrangement uses TRBV4-2 and TRBJ2-1, with 10 nucleotides matching TRBD1. There are 16 residues in the CDR3. V shed 6 bases, J shed 9 bases, and the junction held 14 bases outside the gene matches. Germline V CDR1 and CDR2: LGHNA, YNFKEQ.

In regard to this clonotype: One end of the junction varies from germline; a read error may be responsible. V is TRBV6-2 or TRBV6-3 and J is TRBJ2-1, with a possible D match to TRBD2 (7 bases). This CDR3 has 14 amino acids. The germline V gene encodes CDR1 MNHEY and CDR2 SVGEGT. CDR3: CASNHGAGAEEQLF. DNA for the CDR3: TGTGCCAGCAACCACGGCGCGGGGGCCGAAGAGCAGTTATTC.

The chain is built from TRBV4-2 and TRBJ2-1; no firm D call. The length of the CDR3 is 14 residues. V was shortened by 2 bases and J by 4 bases, with 9 bases between the two germline ends. Germline CDR1 and CDR2: LGHNA and YNFKEQ. DNA of the CDR3: TGTGCCAGCAGCCAAATAGCTGGATACAATGAGCAGTTCTTC. Protein: CASSQIAGYNEQFF.

This clonotype was observed once. One junction end does not reproduce the germline sequence, and a read error may be involved. The V and J genes are TRBV5-6 and TRBJ2-1, with D perhaps TRBD2 (7 bases). This CDR3 is 16 amino acids long. The germline V gene encodes CDR1 SGHDT and CDR2 YYEEEE. The CDR3 loop reads CASSLVAGAGGIEQFF. Here the CDR3 DNA reads TGTGCCAGCAGTTTGGTTGCGGGAGCTGGGGGCATTGAGCAGTTCTTC.

This sequence joins TRBV6-6 and TRBJ1-2, with D uncertain. Germline V gene sequence: CDR1 MNHNY, CDR2 SVGAGI (reference sequence). Trimming removed 6 bases from V and 4 bases from J, with 18 bases in between. The CDR3 sequence is 15 residues long. The CDR3, as DNA: TGTGCCAGCAGATCCGACGACGCGACATGCTATGGCTACACCTTC. Its protein is CASRSDDATCYGYTF.

In the case of this clonotype: The germline gene is not matched at one end of the junction; a read error may be the cause. J is TRBJ1-6 and V is TRBV11-1; TRBD1 might be the D (5 bases). The germline V gene has CDR1 SGHAT and CDR2 FQDESV (reference sequence). The CDR3 is 13 amino acids. CDR3: CPSGRTLVSPLQF. As DNA, the CDR3 is TGTCCCAGCGGCCGGACACTGGTTTCACCCCTCCAATTT.

Turning to this clonotype: Sequence at one end of the junction differs from germline and may be a read error. The chain combines TRBV5-1 with TRBJ2-3; D is unclear. There are 16 residues in the CDR3. The germline CDR1 and CDR2 sequences are SGHRS and YFSETQ. CDR3 in amino acids: CTSNLRTGGSTDTQYF. The CDR3 coding sequence is TGCACCAGCAACTTGAGGACGGGCGGCAGCACAGATACGCAGTATTTT. The whole variable domain, filled in from reference TRBV5-1 and TRBJ2-3, reads KAGVTQTPRYLIKTRGQQVTLSCSPISGHRSVSWYQQTPGQGLQFLFEYFSETQRNKGNFPGRFSGRQFSNSRSEMNVSTLELGDSALYLCTSNLRTGGSTDTQYFGPGTRLTVL.

This clonotype is a singleton in its sample. V usage is TRBV4-1 and J usage is TRBJ2-1, with TRBD2 matching 7 bases. CDR1 MGHRA and CDR2 YSYEKL come from the germline V gene. Trimming removed 1 base from V and 2 bases from J; junction bases left unmatched: 2. The CDR3 is 15 amino acids. The CDR3 region has the DNA TGCGCCAGCAGCCAAGCCGGGACTACCTACAATGAGCAGTTCTTC. Translation gives CASSQAGTTYNEQFF.

With regard to this clonotype: At one end, the junction sequence differs from germline, possibly due to a read error. The CDR3 here is CDSSLFQESDTQYF. In DNA, the CDR3 is TGTGACAGCAGTTTATTTCAGGAATCCGATACGCAGTATTTT. This rearrangement joins TRBV12-3 or TRBV12-4 to TRBJ2-3; D not certain. The CDR3 is 14 residues long.

In the case of this clonotype: The germline gene is not matched at one end of the junction; a read error may be the cause. The rearrangement uses TRBV12-3 or TRBV12-4 and TRBJ1-3; 8 bases are shared with TRBD1. The CDR3 has 14 residues. The DNA for the CDR3 is TGTGTCAGCAGATCGACAGGGGACGGGTACACCATATATTTT. Its translation is CVSRSTGDGYTIYF.

This CDR3 reads CSVDGGPRKTFF. CDR3 in DNA: TGCAGCGTTGACGGGGGTCCCAGGAAGACTTTCTTT. The V call is TRBV29-1, the J call TRBJ1-1; a weak D match, TRBD1 (5 bases). The CDR3 runs 12 residues. V was cut by 3 bases and J by 12 bases, with 17 bases left in between. From germline, CDR1 is SQVTM and CDR2 ANQGSEA.

A word on this clonotype: The final CDR3 position lacks the conserved phenylalanine or tryptophan, pointing to a likely read error. The gene calls are TRBV12-3 or TRBV12-4 and TRBJ2-7; 9 bases match TRBD2. CDR3 length: 14 residues. V gave up 3 bases and J gave up 3 bases; unmatched junction bases: 3. DNA for the CDR3: TGTGCCAGCAGTTTGTTAGCGGGAGACTACGAGCAGTACCTC. Translation gives CASSLLAGDYEQYL.

As for this clonotype: One end of the junction varies from germline; a read error may be responsible. The V and J genes are TRBV11-1 and TRBJ2-4; TRBD1 might be the D (5 bases). Germline V gene sequence: CDR1 SGHAT, CDR2 FQDESV (reference sequence). CDR3 length equals 13 residues. The DNA for the CDR3 is TGTGTCAGCAACCGGATGCAGGGTGACATTCAGTACTTC. Translating it yields CVSNRMQGDIQYF.

About this clonotype: One junction end disagrees with the germline gene, perhaps due to a read error. The J gene is TRBJ1-4, the V gene TRBV4-3; 7 positions agree with TRBD1. This CDR3 spans 14 amino acids. The germline gives CDR1 LGHNA, CDR2 YSLEER. DNA for the CDR3: TGCGCCAGTAGCCAAGAAATCGGGACAGAAAAACAGTTTTTT. Its translation is CASSQEIGTEKQFF.

A note on this clonotype: A read error is likely, as this CDR3 ends without the conserved phenylalanine or tryptophan. This chain links TRBV20-1 with TRBJ2-1; no clear D. The CDR3 spans 11 residues. CDR1 is DFQATT, CDR2 SNEGSKA, per germline (reference sequence). Trimming cost V 3 bases and J 6 bases, with 6 bases left between them. The CDR3 loop is CSASLSNEQFV. The CDR3 nucleotides read TGCAGTGCTAGCCTATCCAATGAGCAGTTCGTC.

As to this clonotype: One end of the junction is discordant with germline, which a read error may explain. The J gene is TRBJ1-2, the V gene TRBV4-2; 7 positions agree with TRBD1. The CDR3 is 18 residues long. Germline V gene data show CDR1 as LGHNA and CDR2 as YNFKEQ. The CDR3 nucleotides are TGTGCCAGAAGCCGATCGACCAGGGGGGGGGGCGCGTCCTATGGCTACACCTTC. It translates to CARSRSTRGGGASYGYTF.

This clonotype has just a few counts. With a much larger clone just one base away, this may be a read error. The CDR3 nucleotides are TGCGCCAGCAGCTTAACGGGAGGCCTCCCTAGCACAGATACGCACTATTTT. Translated, it gives CASSLTGGLPSTDTHYF. The chain combines TRBV5-1 with TRBJ2-3, with TRBD2 matching over 7 bases. The CDR3 contains 17 residues. CDR1 SGHRS and CDR2 YFSETQ come from the germline V gene.

Note on this clonotype: At one of its ends the junction is not consistent with the germline gene, which may arise from a read error. V and J are TRBV12-3 or TRBV12-4 and TRBJ2-1; TRBD2 matches at 8 bases. The CDR3 loop spans 14 amino acids. The CDR3 nucleotides are TGTGCCAGCAGCTCCGGGACTAGAGCGTTTGAGCTGTTCTTC. Encoded protein: CASSSGTRAFELFF.

The rearrangement uses TRBV4-2 and TRBJ1-1; no definite D call. V lost 6 bases and J lost 0, with 17 bases in between. The CDR3 has 16 amino acids. Germline values: CDR1 LGHNA, CDR2 YNFKEQ. The CDR3 DNA reads as TGTGCCAGCAGTCCGAGGGTCTCCGAACTGAACACTGAAGCTTTCTTT. The encoded protein is CASSPRVSELNTEAFF.

As to this clonotype: A much larger clone differs by one base, so this may be a read error. The chain employs TRBV12-3 or TRBV12-4 and TRBJ2-5; 8 bases align to TRBD1. CDR3 length equals 16 residues. CDR3 region: CAGSHEVPGGGEIQYF. The CDR3 DNA follows: TGTGCCGGCAGCCATGAGGTTCCAGGGGGCGGAGAGATCCAGTACTTC.

This clonotype was seen a handful of times. V is TRBV7-3 and J is TRBJ2-3; D is perhaps TRBD2 (5 bases). This CDR3 has 13 amino acids. V gave up 7 bases and J gave up 6 bases, with 14 bases separating them. Germline assignment: CDR1 SGHTA and CDR2 FQGTGA. Here the CDR3 DNA reads TGTGCCAGCAACTACGGAGGTGTTGATACGCAGTATTTT. Residues: CASNYGGVDTQYF.

Regarding this clonotype: A much bigger clone sits one base away, suggesting this may be a read error. The gene calls are TRBV30 and TRBJ1-2, with D possibly being TRBD1 (5 bases). This CDR3 region has 14 residues. The germline V gene has CDR1 GTSNPN and CDR2 SVGIG (reference sequence). The CDR3 region is CAWSVQGVHYGYSF. CDR3 sequence (DNA): TGTGCCTGGAGTGTACAAGGGGTGCACTATGGCTACAGCTTC. Complete variable domain (other parts from reference TRBV30 and TRBJ1-2): SQTIHQWPATLVQPVGSPLSLECTVEGTSNPNLYWYRQAAGRGLQLLFYSVGIGQISSEVPQNLSASRPQDRQFILSSKKLLLSDSGFYLCAWSVQGVHYGYSFGSGTRLTVV.

This clonotype has a single count. The V call is TRBV11-3, the J call TRBJ2-1, with D tentatively TRBD1 (5 bases). The germline V gene has CDR1 SGHNT and CDR2 YENEEA. The CDR3 consists of 14 residues. The CDR3 sequence: CISNLGVSNNEQFF. The CDR3 DNA is TGTATCAGCAACTTAGGGGTCAGCAACAATGAGCAGTTCTTC.

The rearrangement joins TRBV5-1 to TRBJ2-7; no clear D. The CDR3 sequence is 16 residues long. The ends were cut back, 4 bases at V and 4 bases at J, with 21 bases in the middle. Germline CDR1 reads SGHRS; CDR2 reads YFSETQ. CDR3 DNA sequence: TGCGCCAGCAGCATTAACTCAGTGTCTGTCTTGTACGAGCAGTACTTC. The encoded protein is CASSINSVSVLYEQYF.

The chain joins TRBV29-1 to TRBJ1-1; D ambiguous. Germline V gene data show CDR1 as SQVTM and CDR2 as ANQGSEA. The CDR3 runs 15 residues. For the CDR3, the DNA is TGCTGCGGGTCAGGAGGCTGGGCAATGAACACTGAAGCTTTCTTT. Translation: CCGSGGWAMNTEAFF.

Comment on this clonotype: At one boundary the junction diverges from the germline segment, which might be a read error. The chain joins TRBV4-1 to TRBJ2-3; D call uncertain. Germline values: CDR1 MGHRA, CDR2 YSYEKL. The CDR3 totals 15 residues. For the CDR3, the DNA is TGCGCCAGCAGCGAAGATCCGAGTGGAAGGCATACGCACTATTTT. Protein sequence: CASSEDPSGRHTHYF.